This note documents a single TCR beta chain sequence. No antigen is known for it. These data are taken from a study of OX40 agonist ivuxolimab in advanced cancers. Study context: Ivuxolimab, which is an agonistic anti-OX40 (CD134) antibody, was administered to the patients. Participants could have had prior anti-PD-1, anti-PD-L1 or anti-CTLA-4 therapy, and roughly 39% had some.

Study conclusions and caveats: The investigators did not determine what antigen specificity the expanded peripheral T cells had.

Using immunoSEQ multiplex PCR, the repertoire was profiled, and TCRdb retains in-frame clones only, with some absent. The sample lists 60,000 to 80,000 clones; approximately 89% were seen once. V was clipped by 10 bases and J by 9 bases, with 22 bases between them. This CDR3 has 13 residues. Germline V gives CDR1 MGHDK, CDR2 SYGVNS. The genes are TRBV25-1 and TRBJ2-7; possibly TRBD2 for D (6 bases). The sequence was collected from an adult with an advanced solid tumor such as melanoma, head and neck, liver or kidney cancer. Sample: CD4+ or CD8+ T cells sorted from blood, taken in a trial of the OX40 agonist ivuxolimab. The CDR3 is CATSRGTPVRQYF. DNA for the CDR3: TGTGCCACCAGCCGCGGGACCCCCGTGAGGCAGTACTTC.